Listed below are T cell receptor beta chains from one sample, sequenced in a study of CD8 T cells in Susac syndrome. MiXCR, applied by TCRdb to the immunoSEQ multiplex PCR reads, yields one record per CDR3 protein. The sample has roughly 200,000 distinct CDR3 sequences, approximately 95% seen once. What was sequenced was CD4+ T cells from PBMCs. The receptors were sampled from a human donor with multiple sclerosis. Both conserved end residues are part of each CDR3. D genes are given only for firm matches. For some rows the clone size is stated as once, few or many, or as a class when expanded; others skip it.

V gene	clone size	CDR3 length	J gene	D gene	CDR3 DNA	CDR3 protein
TRBV20-1	NA	13	TRBJ1-5	NA	TGCAGTGCTAGTAATTCGGGGGATCAGCCCCAGCATTTT	CSASNSGDQPQHF
TRBV7-8	NA	13	TRBJ2-4	NA	TGTGCCAGCAGCTTAGCGGGGGGTCCCATTCAGTACTTC	CASSLAGGPIQYF
TRBV7-9	NA	13	TRBJ1-2	NA	TGTGCCAGCAGCTCGTCCGAAAAGGGGGGCTACACCTTC	CASSSSEKGGYTF
TRBV7-3	NA	13	TRBJ2-2	NA	TGTGCCAGCAGCTTAATCCGCGGCGGGGAGCTGTTTTTT	CASSLIRGGELFF
TRBV12-3/TRBV12-4	NA	15	TRBJ2-7	TRBD1	TGTGCCAGCAGTTTCGGGACAGGGAATATCTACGAGCAGTACTTC	CASSFGTGNIYEQYF
TRBV5-1	NA	14	TRBJ1-6	NA	TGCGCCAGCAGCTTACAGGGTGGGGATTCACCCCTCCACTTT	CASSLQGGDSPLHF
TRBV7-2	NA	12	TRBJ2-7	NA	TGTGCCAGCAGCTTAGGGTACGACAGGCAGTACTTC	CASSLGYDRQYF
TRBV29-1	NA	13	TRBJ2-3	NA	TGCAGCGTTGACCAGGCCTTGGCGGATACGCAGTATTTT	CSVDQALADTQYF
TRBV6-6	NA	13	TRBJ1-1	NA	TGTGCCAGCAGTTACTCGGCCGGCACTGAAGCTTTCTTT	CASSYSAGTEAFF
TRBV20-1	NA	12	TRBJ1-2	TRBD1	TGCAGTGCTTGGGACAGGGGCGATGGCTACACCTTC	CSAWDRGDGYTF
TRBV12-3/TRBV12-4	NA	14	TRBJ2-7	NA	TGTGCCAGCAGTTCGGCAGGAGACTCCTACGAGCAGTACTTC	CASSSAGDSYEQYF
TRBV28	NA	11	TRBJ1-5	NA	TGTGCCAGCAGTCAGAATCAGCCCCAGCATTTT	CASSQNQPQHF
TRBV3-1	NA	15	TRBJ1-4	NA	TGTGCCAGCAGCCAACGGGGGGGCGAGAGGGAAAAACTGTTTTTT	CASSQRGGEREKLFF
TRBV4-2	NA	16	TRBJ2-3	TRBD2	TGTGCCAGCAGCCGCCCCGCTAGCGGGAGAACAGATACGCAGTATTTT	CASSRPASGRTDTQYF
TRBV11-2	NA	15	TRBJ1-6	NA	TGTGCCAGCAGCTTAGGGCCAGGGGAGTATTCACCCCTCCACTTT	CASSLGPGEYSPLHF
TRBV20-1	NA	14	TRBJ2-5	TRBD2	TGCAGTGCTAGGGGAGGGGTCTTGCAAGAGACCCAGTACTTC	CSARGGVLQETQYF
TRBV14	NA	14	TRBJ2-7	NA	TGTGCCAGCAGCCCTTGGGACGGCCGGTACGAGCAGTACTTC	CASSPWDGRYEQYF
TRBV9	NA	14	TRBJ1-1	NA	TGTGCCAGCACCCCTGGTCCCGGGGGGGATGAAGCTTTCTTT	CASTPGPGGDEAFF
TRBV30	once	12	TRBJ2-7	NA	TGTGCCTGGAGTTCAACAGGCTACGAGCAGTACTTC	CAWSSTGYEQYF
TRBV9	NA	15	TRBJ1-5	NA	TGTGCCAGCAGCGTAGGGGGAATTGGCAATCAGCCCCAGCATTTT	CASSVGGIGNQPQHF
TRBV7-3	NA	13	TRBJ1-1	NA	TGTGCCAGCAGCTTAAGTCACCCGTTTGAAGCTTTCTTT	CASSLSHPFEAFF
TRBV5-6	NA	14	TRBJ2-4	NA	TGTGCCAGCTCGAGGGGATTGGCCAAAAACATTCAGTACTTC	CASSRGLAKNIQYF
TRBV7-3	NA	15	TRBJ2-1	TRBD2	TGTGCCAGCAGCTTCCTAGCGGCTGCCTACAATGAGCAGTTCTTC	CASSFLAAAYNEQFF
TRBV19	NA	15	TRBJ2-7	TRBD1	TGTGCCAGTAGTCCCCGGACAGGGCAAGTCTACGAGCAGTACTTC	CASSPRTGQVYEQYF
TRBV20-1	once	14	TRBJ2-7	TRBD1	TGCAGTGCCCCGGGACAGGGGGCATCGGACGAGCAGTACTTC	CSAPGQGASDEQYF
TRBV12-3/TRBV12-4	NA	14	TRBJ2-7	NA	TGTGCCAGCAGTTACAGGCGCTACTCCTACGAGCAGTACTTC	CASSYRRYSYEQYF
TRBV19	NA	13	TRBJ1-2	NA	TGTGCCAGTAGCCCGACATCTAACTATGGCTACACCTTC	CASSPTSNYGYTF
TRBV3-1	once	18	TRBJ2-6	NA	TGTGCCAGCAGCTGTATACGTCATTTACAAAGTCGGGCCAACGTCCTGACTTTC	CASSCIRHLQSRANVLTF
TRBV12-3/TRBV12-4	NA	16	TRBJ2-2	NA	TGTGCCAGCACTTTGCGGCCCAGGGGTGAGGCCGGGGAGCTGTTTTTT	CASTLRPRGEAGELFF
TRBV18	NA	13	TRBJ2-4	NA	TGTGCCAGCTCACCCACCCCCAAAAACATTCAGTACTTC	CASSPTPKNIQYF
TRBV4-1	NA	18	TRBJ2-5	TRBD1	TGCGCCAGCAGCCAAGACCCCCCTGGACAGGGGGCCCGGGAGACCCAGTACTTC	CASSQDPPGQGARETQYF
TRBV20-1	NA	16	TRBJ1-2	TRBD1	TGCAGTGCTAGACGCCCGAGGGAGACAGGGCTCGGGGGCTACACCTTC	CSARRPRETGLGGYTF
TRBV12-3/TRBV12-4	few	13	TRBJ1-2	NA	TGTGCCAGCAGTTTAAGGCAGTACTATGGCTACACCTTC	CASSLRQYYGYTF
TRBV7-2	NA	12	TRBJ2-3	NA	TGTGCCAGCAGCCCCTTGGCAGATACGCAGTATTTT	CASSPLADTQYF
TRBV14	NA	13	TRBJ1-2	NA	TGTGCCAGCAGCCAAGACACAGTCTATGGCTACACCTTC	CASSQDTVYGYTF
TRBV24-1	NA	13	TRBJ2-1	TRBD1	TGTGCCACGGGACAGGCCTCCTACATTGAGCAGTTCTTC	CATGQASYIEQFF
TRBV18	NA	16	TRBJ2-4	TRBD1	TGTGCCAGCTCACCCGCTATTGGGACAGGCAAAAACATTCAGTACTTC	CASSPAIGTGKNIQYF
TRBV19	NA	15	TRBJ2-4	TRBD2	TGTGCCAGTAAAACCAAACGGGACTACAAAAACATTCAGTACTTC	CASKTKRDYKNIQYF
TRBV3-1	few	15	TRBJ2-7	NA	TGTGCCAGCAGCCAACTGAGAGCGAAAGAAGGCGAGCAGTACTTC	CASSQLRAKEGEQYF
TRBV20-1	NA	12	TRBJ2-3	NA	TGCAGTGCCCAGGGGACCGGTGATACGCAGTATTTT	CSAQGTGDTQYF
TRBV24-1	once	15	TRBJ2-2	NA	TGTGCCACCAGTGATAGGACGGTGAACACCGGGGAGCTGTTTTTT	CATSDRTVNTGELFF
TRBV10-3	NA	15	TRBJ1-2	NA	TGTGCCATCAGGGGGGGGATGTTAGCTAACTATGGCTACACCTTC	CAIRGGMLANYGYTF
TRBV20-1	once	15	TRBJ1-2	NA	TGCAGTGCCCAATCATCATTCAAGGGACCGGATGGCTACACCTTC	CSAQSSFKGPDGYTF
TRBV3-1	NA	12	TRBJ2-5	NA	TGTGCCAGCAGGCTAGGGGGGAAGACCCAGTACTTC	CASRLGGKTQYF
TRBV29-1	NA	10	TRBJ1-1	NA	TGCAGCGTCGGTTCGACAGAAGCTTTCTTT	CSVGSTEAFF
TRBV7-2	NA	16	TRBJ2-5	NA	TGTGCCAGCAGCTTCCGTGGTGGAAGGTCCCAAGAGACCCAGTACTTC	CASSFRGGRSQETQYF
TRBV7-9	NA	15	TRBJ2-4	TRBD1	TGTGCCAGCAGCCCCGGGACAGGGCTGGGCGATATACAGTACTTC	CASSPGTGLGDIQYF
TRBV18	NA	15	TRBJ2-5	NA	TGTGCCAGCTCTCAGACACACAATCACCAAGAGACCCAGTACTTC	CASSQTHNHQETQYF
TRBV29-1	NA	13	TRBJ2-5	NA	TGCAGCGTTGAACCCCACCAGGGGGAGACCCAGTACTTC	CSVEPHQGETQYF
TRBV28	NA	15	TRBJ2-1	NA	TGTGCCAGCAGTTGGGACGCGACAGATTACAATGAGCAGTTCTTC	CASSWDATDYNEQFF
TRBV2	NA	11	TRBJ2-3	NA	TGTGCCAGCACCAAGGCAGATACGCAGTATTTT	CASTKADTQYF
TRBV14	NA	14	TRBJ1-2	NA	TGTGCCAGCAGCCAAAGACCCGGAACCTATGGCTACACCTTC	CASSQRPGTYGYTF
TRBV12-3/TRBV12-4	once	14	TRBJ1-1	NA	TGTGCCAGCAGGGACATAGCGGGAAAAACTGAAGCTTTCTTT	CASRDIAGKTEAFF
TRBV27	NA	16	TRBJ1-2	TRBD1	TGTGCCAGCACCCGGGGGGGGACAGGGGCTAACTATGGCTACACCTTC	CASTRGGTGANYGYTF